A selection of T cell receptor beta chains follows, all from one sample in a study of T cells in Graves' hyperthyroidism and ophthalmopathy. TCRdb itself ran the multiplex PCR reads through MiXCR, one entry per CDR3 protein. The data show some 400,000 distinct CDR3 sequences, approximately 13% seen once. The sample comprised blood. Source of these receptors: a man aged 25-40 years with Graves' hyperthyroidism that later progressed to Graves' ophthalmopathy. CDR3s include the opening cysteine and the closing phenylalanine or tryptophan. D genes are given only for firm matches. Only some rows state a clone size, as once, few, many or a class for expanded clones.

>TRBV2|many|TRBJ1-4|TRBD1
CASSGNRGDEKLFF
TGTGCCAGCAGTGGAAACAGGGGTGATGAAAAACTGTTTTTT
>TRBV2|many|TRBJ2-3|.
CASLKVSTHTDTQYF
TGTGCCAGCCTTAAGGTGTCGACACACACAGATACGCAGTATTTT
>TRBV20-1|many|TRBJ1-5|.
CSAPSQENQPQHF
TGCAGTGCCCCATCACAGGAAAATCAGCCCCAGCATTTT
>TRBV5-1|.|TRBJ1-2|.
CASRQQGYGYTF
TGCGCCAGCAGGCAACAGGGCTATGGCTACACCTTC
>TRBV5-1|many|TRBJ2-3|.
CASSAGTVYGTDTQYF
TGCGCCAGCAGCGCGGGGACAGTTTACGGAACAGATACGCAGTATTTT
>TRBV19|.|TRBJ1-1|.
CATYEDEAFF
TGTGCCACCTACGAAGATGAAGCTTTCTTT
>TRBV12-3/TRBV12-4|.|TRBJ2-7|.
CASSWGHEQYF
TGTGCCAGCAGTTGGGGGCACGAGCAGTACTTC
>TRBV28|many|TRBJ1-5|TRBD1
CASRGTGGVSNQPQHF
TGTGCCAGCAGAGGGACAGGGGGTGTTAGCAATCAGCCCCAGCATTTT
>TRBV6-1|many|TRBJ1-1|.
CASRTGGNTEAFF
TGTGCCAGCAGGACGGGGGGGAACACTGAAGCTTTCTTT
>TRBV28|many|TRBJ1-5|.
CASSLTGGGEPQHF
TGTGCCAGCAGTCTGACAGGAGGGGGGGAGCCCCAGCATTTT
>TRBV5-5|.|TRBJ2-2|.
CASRLRRTGELFF
TGTGCCAGCAGGTTAAGGAGGACCGGGGAGCTGTTTTTT
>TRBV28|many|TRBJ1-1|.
CASRILGRAFF
TGTGCCAGCAGAATATTGGGAAGAGCTTTCTTT
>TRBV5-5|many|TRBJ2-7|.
CASSFRTWEQYF
TGTGCCAGCAGCTTTAGGACATGGGAGCAGTACTTC
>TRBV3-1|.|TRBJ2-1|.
CASSQDRYSYNEQFF
TGTGCCAGCAGCCAAGACAGATACTCCTACAATGAGCAGTTCTTC
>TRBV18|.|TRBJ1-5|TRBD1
CASSLETGNPPPQHF
TGTGCCAGCTCACTGGAGACAGGGAACCCTCCGCCCCAGCATTTT
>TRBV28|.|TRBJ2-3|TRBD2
CASSARLAGGGDTQYF
TGTGCCAGCAGTGCAAGACTAGCGGGAGGGGGAGATACGCAGTATTTT